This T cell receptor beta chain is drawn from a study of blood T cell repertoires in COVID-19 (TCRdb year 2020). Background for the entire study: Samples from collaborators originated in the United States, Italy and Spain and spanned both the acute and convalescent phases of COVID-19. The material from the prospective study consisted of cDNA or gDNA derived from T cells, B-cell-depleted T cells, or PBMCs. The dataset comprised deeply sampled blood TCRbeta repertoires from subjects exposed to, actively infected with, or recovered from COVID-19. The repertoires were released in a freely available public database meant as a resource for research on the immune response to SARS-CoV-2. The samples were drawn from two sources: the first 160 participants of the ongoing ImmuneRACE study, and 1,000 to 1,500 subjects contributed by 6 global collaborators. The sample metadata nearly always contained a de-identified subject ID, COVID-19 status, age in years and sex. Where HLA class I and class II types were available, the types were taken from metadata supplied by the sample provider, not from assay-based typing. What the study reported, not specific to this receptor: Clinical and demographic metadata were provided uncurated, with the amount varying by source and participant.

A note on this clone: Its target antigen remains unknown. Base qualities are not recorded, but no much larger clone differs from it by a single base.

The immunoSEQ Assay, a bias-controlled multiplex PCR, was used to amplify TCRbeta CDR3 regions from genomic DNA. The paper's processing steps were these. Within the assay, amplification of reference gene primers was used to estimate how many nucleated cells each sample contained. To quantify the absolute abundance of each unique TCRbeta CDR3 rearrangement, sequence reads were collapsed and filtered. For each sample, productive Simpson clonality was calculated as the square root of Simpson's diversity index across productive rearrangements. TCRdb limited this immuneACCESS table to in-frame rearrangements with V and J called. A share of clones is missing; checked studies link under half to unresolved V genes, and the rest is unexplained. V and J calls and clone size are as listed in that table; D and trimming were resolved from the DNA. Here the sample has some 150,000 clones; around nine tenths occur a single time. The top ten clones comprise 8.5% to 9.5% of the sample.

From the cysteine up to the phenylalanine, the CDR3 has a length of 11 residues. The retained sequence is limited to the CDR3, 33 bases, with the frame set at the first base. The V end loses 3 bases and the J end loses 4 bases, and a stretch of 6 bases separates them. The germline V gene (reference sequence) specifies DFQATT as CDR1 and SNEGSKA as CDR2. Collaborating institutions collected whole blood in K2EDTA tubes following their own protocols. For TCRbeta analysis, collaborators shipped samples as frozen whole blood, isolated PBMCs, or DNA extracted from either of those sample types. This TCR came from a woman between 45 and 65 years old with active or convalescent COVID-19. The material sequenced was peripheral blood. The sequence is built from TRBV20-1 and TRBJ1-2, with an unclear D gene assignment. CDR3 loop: CSASNSYGYTF. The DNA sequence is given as TGCAGTGCTAGTAACAGCTATGGCTACACCTTC.